This T cell receptor (beta chain) was sequenced in a study of control samples from healthy donors and cancer patients. Trimming removed 3 bases at V and 1 base at J, with 17 bases between. CDR3 length: 16 residues. The germline CDR1 and CDR2 sequences are SGDLS and YYNGEE. Sequenced by immunoSEQ multiplex PCR; TCRdb stores in-frame clones only, minus some. The sample has around 150,000 clones, 70% to 90% seen once. The TCR sequence derives from a man aged 18 to 29 in good health. The J gene is TRBJ2-7, the V gene TRBV9; maybe TRBD2 (6 bases). Sample: blood. The CDR3 spells CASSEGPAGGSYEQYF. CDR3 in DNA: TGTGCCAGCAGCGAGGGACCAGCCGGGGGATCCTACGAGCAGTACTTC.